These 21 T cell receptor beta chains share one sample of origin, sequenced in a study of shared clonotypes between healthy human individuals. Clones were sequenced by immunoSEQ multiplex PCR, and TCRdb holds only the in-frame ones, with some missing. The repertoire holds some 2,500,000 clones, with 92% as singletons. Specimen: naive CD4+ T cells from PBMCs. Subset meaning: CD45RA+ positively selected. These TCRs come from a man aged 18-30 years in good health. Some clones in this sample may be carry-over from other donors' samples.

The rearrangement links TRBV7-2 to TRBJ1-2; the D gene is possibly TRBD1 (5 bases). Germline values: CDR1 SGHTA, CDR2 FQGNSA. This CDR3 is 14 amino acids long. The V end was cut by 6 bases, the J end by 7 bases, with 18 bases between. CDR3 amino acids: CASRPERAGIGYTF. DNA of the CDR3: TGTGCCAGCAGACCGGAGAGGGCAGGGATTGGCTACACCTTC.

This chain uses TRBV7-8 with TRBJ2-7; the D is unclear. The CDR3 sequence is 17 residues long. Germline V gene sequence: CDR1 SGHVS, CDR2 FQNEAQ. Trimming removed 1 base from V and 0 bases from J, with 16 bases in between. CDR3 sequence reads: CASSLVSPGSTSYEQYF. DNA for the CDR3: TGTGCCAGCAGCTTAGTTTCCCCCGGGTCTACCTCCTACGAGCAGTACTTC. Together with reference TRBV7-8 and TRBJ2-7, the CDR3 gives the full variable domain: GAGVSQSPRYKVAKRGQDVALRCDPISGHVSLFWYQQALGQGPEFLTYFQNEAQLDKSGLPSDRFFAERPEGSVSTLKIQRTQQEDSAVYLCASSLVSPGSTSYEQYFGPGTRLTVT.

V gene TRBV6-5 combines with J gene TRBJ1-1, with D unclear. This CDR3 has 14 residues. In germline, CDR1 is MNHEY, CDR2 SVGAGI. The V gene lost 8 bases and the J gene lost 1 base, with 14 bases spanning the gap. This chain's CDR3 is CASCQRTGNTEAFF. CDR3 bases: TGTGCCAGCTGCCAAAGGACCGGGAACACTGAAGCTTTCTTT.

The CDR3 DNA sequence: TGTGCCAGCAGCTTGGCCCCCTCTTCCTACAATGAGCAGTTCTTC. The encoded protein is CASSLAPSSYNEQFF. The V and J genes are TRBV5-4 and TRBJ2-1; D is uncertain. CDR1 and CDR2 from the germline V gene are SGHNT and YYREEE (reference sequence). The CDR3 covers 15 residues. Between the trimmed V and J ends, which lost 0 bases and 1 base, there was a span of 8 bases. Full variable domain (rest looked up from reference TRBV5-4 and TRBJ2-1): ETGVTQSPTHLIKTRGQQVTLRCSSQSGHNTVSWYQQALGQGPQFIFQYYREEENGRGNFPPRFSGLQFPNYSSELNVNALELDDSALYLCASSLAPSSYNEQFFGPGTRLTVL.

CDR3: CASQRAPYGYTF. CDR3 DNA sequence: TGTGCCAGCCAGCGGGCACCTTATGGCTACACCTTC. This chain joins TRBV2 and TRBJ1-2; no clear D gene. The CDR3 is 12 amino acids. From germline, CDR1 is SNHLY and CDR2 FYNNEI. Trimming left V 8 bases short and J 5 bases short, with 12 bases between.

The chain couples TRBV4-2 to TRBJ2-7; TRBD2 is a possible D gene (6 bases). The V end lost 3 bases, the J end lost 0 bases, and 12 bases lay between the germline ends. Germline CDR1 reads LGHNA; CDR2 reads YNFKEQ. This CDR3 is built from 15 residues. CDR3 DNA sequence: TGTGCCAGCAGCCAGGTAGCGGTTAGCTCCTACGAGCAGTACTTC. Translating gives CASSQVAVSSYEQYF.

The CDR3 reads CASSMDPWTGEETQYF. The DNA for the CDR3 is TGTGCCAGCAGCATGGACCCTTGGACAGGGGAAGAGACCCAGTACTTC. The rearrangement links TRBV5-4 to TRBJ2-5; TRBD1 aligns across 9 bases. This CDR3 is 16 amino acids long. CDR1 is SGHNT, CDR2 YYREEE, per germline (reference sequence). V lost 4 bases, J lost 3 bases, and 10 bases stayed unmatched.

On this clone itself: Other DNA sequences in this specimen translate into the identical CDR3. J is TRBJ1-1 and V is TRBV28; no clear D. Germline V CDR1 and CDR2: MDHEN, SYDVKM. This CDR3 is built from 12 residues. Trimming stripped 1 base from V and 5 bases from J, with 5 bases between. The CDR3 nucleotides read TGTGCCAGCAGTTTATCCCGGACTGAAGCTTTCTTT. Translating gives CASSLSRTEAFF. Combining the CDR3 with reference TRBV28 and TRBJ1-1 gives the whole variable domain DVKVTQSSRYLVKRTGEKVFLECVQDMDHENMFWYRQDPGLGLRLIYFSYDVKMKEKGDIPEGYSVSREKKERFSLILESASTNQTSMYLCASSLSRTEAFFGQGTRLTVV.

A few counts support this clone. This rearrangement joins TRBV5-1 to TRBJ1-1; perhaps TRBD1 as D (5 bases). CDR1 and CDR2 from the germline V gene are SGHRS and YFSETQ. This CDR3 spans 16 amino acids. The V gene lost 5 bases and the J gene lost 0 bases, with 17 bases spanning the gap. Here the CDR3 DNA reads TGCGCCAGCAGTTCTCAACCAGGGTACGTGAACACTGAAGCTTTCTTT. Translating gives CASSSQPGYVNTEAFF.

V gene TRBV5-5 combines with J gene TRBJ1-3; D remains ambiguous. Trimming removed 6 bases at V and 0 bases at J, with 7 bases between. Germline CDR1 is SGHKS and CDR2 is YYEKEE (reference sequence). The CDR3 consists of 13 residues. CDR3: CASTRVSGNTIYF. The CDR3 DNA is TGTGCCAGCACCCGGGTCTCTGGAAACACCATATATTTT.

Turning to this clone: In the same sample, other DNA sequences code for this CDR3. The chain employs TRBV28 and TRBJ2-7; TRBD1 matches 7 bases. The length of the CDR3 is 14 residues. The germline V gene encodes CDR1 MDHEN and CDR2 SYDVKM. Losses at the gene ends were 6 bases for V and 4 bases for J; bases not matched to a gene: 9. The CDR3 DNA reads as TGTGCCAGCAGCTCCCCGGGACAGTATTACGAGCAGTACTTC. Translating it yields CASSSPGQYYEQYF. Full variable domain (remainder filled in from reference TRBV28 and TRBJ2-7): DVKVTQSSRYLVKRTGEKVFLECVQDMDHENMFWYRQDPGLGLRLIYFSYDVKMKEKGDIPEGYSVSREKKERFSLILESASTNQTSMYLCASSSPGQYYEQYFGPGTRLTVT.

This clone was detected once. The chain recombines TRBV7-8 with TRBJ2-7; tentatively, D is TRBD1 (6 bases). Germline-derived CDR1 and CDR2 are SGHVS and FQNEAQ. The germline V and J ends were trimmed by 1 base and 0 bases, with 10 bases remaining between them. This CDR3 is built from 15 residues. The CDR3 nucleotides read TGTGCCAGCAGCTTAGTGATGGGGGCCTCCTACGAGCAGTACTTC. Residues: CASSLVMGASYEQYF.

V and J are TRBV5-1 and TRBJ2-1, with 14 bases aligning to TRBD2. Germline CDR1 is SGHRS and CDR2 is YFSETQ. V was clipped by 4 bases and J by 8 bases; unmatched bases: 8. The CDR3 spans 16 residues. The CDR3 sequence: CASSQGLAGGWDEQFF. CDR3 nucleotide sequence: TGCGCCAGCAGCCAAGGACTAGCGGGAGGTTGGGATGAGCAGTTCTTC.

The chain links TRBV19 to TRBJ2-7; 7 nucleotides align to TRBD1. From germline, CDR1 is LNHDA and CDR2 SQIVND (reference sequence). V trimming: 6 bases; J trimming: 2 bases; junction bases outside the gene matches: 7. This CDR3 is built from 14 residues. This CDR3 reads CASSHRQGTYEQYF. Here the CDR3 DNA reads TGTGCCAGTAGCCACCGACAGGGCACCTACGAGCAGTACTTC.

This clone was seen just once. V usage is TRBV14 and J usage is TRBJ2-1; 11 positions match TRBD1. Germline V lookup: CDR1 SGHDN, CDR2 FVKESK. Trimming removed 0 bases from V and 8 bases from J; junction bases left unmatched: 9. This CDR3 is built from 17 residues. The CDR3 here is CASSQDMVGQGADEQFF. CDR3 bases: TGTGCCAGCAGCCAAGATATGGTAGGACAGGGGGCGGATGAGCAGTTCTTC. The full variable domain, in which reference TRBV14 and TRBJ2-1 provide the parts outside the CDR3, is EAGVTQFPSHSVIEKGQTVTLRCDPISGHDNLYWYRRVMGKEIKFLLHFVKESKQDESGMPNNRFLAERTGGTYSTLKVQPAELEDSGVYFCASSQDMVGQGADEQFFGPGTRLTVL.

The chain is built from TRBV21-1 and TRBJ1-1; the D call of TRBD1 is as the table states it, not checked on the DNA. TRBV21-1 is a documented pseudogene. The CDR3 covers 12 residues. The CDR3 sequence is CASSNRQLEAFF. The CDR3 region has the DNA TGTGCCAGCAGCAACCGACAGCTTGAAGCTTTCTTT.

The rearrangement uses TRBV10-1 and TRBJ1-1; no firm D call. Germline values: CDR1 WNHNN, CDR2 SYGVQD (reference sequence). The CDR3 extends over 12 amino acids. Trimming cost V 3 bases and J 10 bases, with 12 bases left between them. CDR3: CASSDPQGSAFF. The CDR3 DNA sequence: TGCGCCAGCAGTGACCCCCAAGGTTCAGCTTTCTTT.

This rearrangement joins TRBV7-3 to TRBJ2-1; weak D call: TRBD2 (6 bases). There are 14 residues in the CDR3. CDR1 and CDR2 (germline): SGHTA, FQGTGA. With 5 bases removed from V and 9 bases from J, the gap between germline ends came to 17 bases. This CDR3 is CASSPPGSTSEQFF. As DNA, the CDR3 is TGTGCCAGCAGCCCCCCCGGGAGTACGAGTGAGCAGTTCTTC.

This sequence joins TRBV28 and TRBJ2-1, with TRBD2 as a possible D gene (5 bases). This CDR3 comprises 14 residues. CDR1 MDHEN and CDR2 SYDVKM come from the germline V gene. V was trimmed by 5 bases and J by 7 bases, leaving 15 bases between them. DNA of the CDR3: TGTGCCAGCAGTCGGGGTGGAGGACTGAATGAGCAGTTCTTC. Its protein is CASSRGGGLNEQFF.

The chain has TRBV10-3 and TRBJ1-2; D remains unclear. V was clipped by 3 bases and J by 4 bases, with 9 bases between them. CDR1 is ENHRY, CDR2 SYGVKD, per germline. This CDR3 spans 13 amino acids. The CDR3 is CAISDIVTYGYTF. In nucleotides, the CDR3 is TGTGCCATCAGTGACATCGTAACCTATGGCTACACCTTC.

This chain joins TRBV7-9 and TRBJ1-1; D not resolved. The CDR3 has 14 residues. The V and J ends lost 5 bases and 6 bases respectively, with 16 bases between them. Germline V gene sequence: CDR1 SEHNR, CDR2 FQNEAQ (reference sequence). CDR3 region: CASSPNPEVSEAFF. CDR3 DNA sequence: TGTGCCAGCAGCCCCAACCCGGAGGTCTCTGAAGCTTTCTTT.